The rows below give T cell receptor beta chains drawn from one sample of a study of blood T cell repertoires in COVID-19. Profiled with immunoSEQ multiplex PCR; TCRdb holds only in-frame clones, not every one. Seen here are 95,000 or so clones, approximately 86% observed once, and the top ten hold around 1.3%. The sequenced sample consisted of peripheral blood. The receptors derive from a man older than 75 with active or convalescent COVID-19. Each CDR3 is given with its conserved first and last residue. Each record gives: J gene, clone size, D gene, V gene, CDR3 DNA, CDR3 protein. A D gene is named only where the DNA matches it firmly. Not all rows give a size; the values are once, few, many and, for expanded clones, a class.

J: TRBJ1-2
size: NA
D: TRBD1
V: TRBV10-3
DNA: TGTGCCATAAGCAAGGACAGGGACCAATACTATGGCTACACCTTC
CDR3: CAISKDRDQYYGYTF

J: TRBJ2-2
size: once
D: NA
V: TRBV5-1
DNA: TGCGCCAGCAGCTCAAATAGCGGAACCGGCGGGGAGCTGTTTTTT
CDR3: CASSSNSGTGGELFF

J: TRBJ2-7
size: NA
D: NA
V: TRBV5-1
DNA: TGCGCCAGCAGCCTAGCTTCGACCTGGGGGGACGAGCAGTACTTC
CDR3: CASSLASTWGDEQYF

J: TRBJ2-5
size: once
D: TRBD2
V: TRBV7-6
DNA: TGTGCCAGCAGCCAAATTAAAGGGAGGGTTCCCGGGACCCAGTACTTC
CDR3: CASSQIKGRVPGTQYF

J: TRBJ1-1
size: NA
D: NA
V: TRBV27
DNA: TGTGCCAGCAGCTCGCAGGGGCCAAACACTGAAGCTTTCTTT
CDR3: CASSSQGPNTEAFF

J: TRBJ1-1
size: NA
D: TRBD1
V: TRBV2
DNA: TGTGCCAGCAGTTTAGCCCCCGGGACAGACAACACTGAAGCTTTCTTT
CDR3: CASSLAPGTDNTEAFF

J: TRBJ2-1
size: few
D: TRBD2
V: TRBV4-1
DNA: TGCGCCAGCGGCGGGACTAGCGGGAGAGCTTCCTACAATGAGCAGTTCTTC
CDR3: CASGGTSGRASYNEQFF

J: TRBJ2-1
size: NA
D: TRBD2
V: TRBV29-1
DNA: TGCAGCATAAGGCCCGGACTAGCGGGAGGGCGGTGGAATGAGCAGTTCTTC
CDR3: CSIRPGLAGGRWNEQFF

J: TRBJ1-1
size: NA
D: TRBD1
V: TRBV5-3
DNA: TGTGCCAGAAGCGTCCGGGACAGGGGGCTCACTGAAGCTTTCTTT
CDR3: CARSVRDRGLTEAFF

J: TRBJ2-1
size: NA
D: NA
V: TRBV5-6
DNA: TGTGCCAGCAGCTTGATCTCCCTCTCCTACAATGAGCAGTTCTTC
CDR3: CASSLISLSYNEQFF

J: TRBJ2-7
size: once
D: NA
V: TRBV7-9
DNA: TGTGCCAGCAGCTTAGCGGGGGGGCTCGAGCAGTACTTC
CDR3: CASSLAGGLEQYF

J: TRBJ1-1
size: NA
D: NA
V: TRBV5-1
DNA: TGCGCCAGCAGCTCCACGGGGGGGTCTGAAGCTTTCTTT
CDR3: CASSSTGGSEAFF

J: TRBJ1-5
size: NA
D: TRBD1
V: TRBV20-1
DNA: TGCAGTGCGAGTACTAGAGGGCAGGGGGGAAACAATCAGCCCCAGCATTTT
CDR3: CSASTRGQGGNNQPQHF

J: TRBJ1-2
size: NA
D: TRBD1
V: TRBV28
DNA: TGTGCCAGTAACGGACAGGGGGATGGTGGCTACACCTTC
CDR3: CASNGQGDGGYTF

J: TRBJ1-2
size: NA
D: NA
V: TRBV5-1
DNA: TGCGCCAGCAGCTCAGACAGGCATGGCTACACCTTC
CDR3: CASSSDRHGYTF

J: TRBJ2-1
size: NA
D: TRBD2
V: TRBV5-6
DNA: TGTGCCAGCAGTTCCCTAGCGGGAGGGGATCCCTACAATGAGCAGTTCTTC
CDR3: CASSSLAGGDPYNEQFF

J: TRBJ2-2
size: NA
D: TRBD1
V: TRBV7-9
DNA: TGTGCCAGCAGCTCCAGGACAGGGGCGAACACCGGGGAGCTGTTTTTT
CDR3: CASSSRTGANTGELFF

J: TRBJ2-3
size: NA
D: TRBD1
V: TRBV5-1
DNA: TGCGCCAGCAGATCTACAGGGGGCACAGATACGCAGTATTTT
CDR3: CASRSTGGTDTQYF

J: TRBJ1-2
size: NA
D: NA
V: TRBV6-1
DNA: TGTGCCAGCAGTGAAGGGACTCCGGACCTCTATGGCTACACCTTC
CDR3: CASSEGTPDLYGYTF

J: TRBJ1-1
size: NA
D: NA
V: TRBV5-5
DNA: TGTGCCAGCAGCTTGGTAACGGTGAACACTGAAGCTTTCTTT
CDR3: CASSLVTVNTEAFF

J: TRBJ2-7
size: NA
D: NA
V: TRBV4-1
DNA: TGCGCCAGCAGCCAAGATCACCGGGAAGTCCTGTACGAGCAGTACTTC
CDR3: CASSQDHREVLYEQYF

J: TRBJ1-5
size: NA
D: TRBD1
V: TRBV29-1
DNA: TGCAGCGTTACGACAGGGTTAAGCAATCAGCCCCAGCATTTT
CDR3: CSVTTGLSNQPQHF

J: TRBJ2-1
size: NA
D: TRBD2
V: TRBV7-2
DNA: TGTGCCAGCAGCCTAGGCGCTAGCGGGAACAATGAGCAGTTCTTC
CDR3: CASSLGASGNNEQFF

J: TRBJ2-7
size: few
D: TRBD1
V: TRBV6-6
DNA: TGTGCCAGCAGTGGTGGGACAGGAACCTACGAGCAGTACTTC
CDR3: CASSGGTGTYEQYF

J: TRBJ1-1
size: NA
D: NA
V: TRBV4-1
DNA: TGCGCCAGCAGCCAGCAAGAGACCCGCGGGAACACTGAAGCTTTCTTT
CDR3: CASSQQETRGNTEAFF

J: TRBJ1-1
size: NA
D: NA
V: TRBV19
DNA: TGTGCCAGTAGTTTAAGAACAGGGTTGGACACTGAAGCTTTCTTT
CDR3: CASSLRTGLDTEAFF

J: TRBJ2-1
size: NA
D: TRBD2
V: TRBV9
DNA: TGTGCCAGCAGCGTAGTATGGGGGGGTGAGCAGTTCTTC
CDR3: CASSVVWGGEQFF